This passage covers 16 T cell receptor beta chains from one sample sequenced in a study of T-cell reconstitution after alpha-beta-depleted transplantation in children. A library of TCRbeta sequences, prepared with unique molecular identifiers, was generated. TCRdb passed the PCR reads through MiXCR, listing each CDR3 protein once. The sample yields some 440,000 distinct CDR3 sequences, roughly 15% seen once. The sequencing here drew on PBMCs, mostly from graft donor cells, taken 360 days after TCRalphabeta/CD19-depleted stem cell transplant. These receptors were collected from a boy under two years old who had a stem cell transplant for Wiskott-Aldrich syndrome, so the T cells may come from the graft donor.

This clonotype came up a few times. The chain employs TRBV14 and TRBJ2-7; TRBD1 matches at 7 bases. CDR1 is SGHDN and CDR2 is FVKESK in the germline V gene. J lost 5 bases, V lost 2 bases, and 6 bases had no gene match. This CDR3 spans 14 amino acids. The CDR3: CASSQLDRFHEQYF. CDR3 nucleotides: TGTGCCAGCAGCCAACTGGACAGGTTCCACGAGCAGTACTTC.

This clonotype has a count of ten or more. The V call is TRBV7-9, the J call TRBJ2-7, with D maybe TRBD1 (5 bases). The CDR3 contains 14 residues. Trimming pared 5 bases from V and 0 bases from J, leaving 11 bases between. Germline values: CDR1 SEHNR, CDR2 FQNEAQ (reference sequence). The CDR3 loop is CASSQDIPSYEQYF. As DNA, the CDR3 is TGTGCCAGCAGCCAGGACATCCCCTCCTACGAGCAGTACTTC.

This clonotype has only a few counts. The V gene is TRBV5-6, the J gene TRBJ1-1; D perhaps matches TRBD1 (5 bases). The CDR3 contains 14 residues. Germline V lookup: CDR1 SGHDT, CDR2 YYEEEE. V shed 0 bases and J shed 1 base, with 7 bases lying between them. CDR3 protein: CASSLGGRNTEAFF. DNA for the CDR3: TGTGCCAGCAGCTTGGGGGGACGGAACACTGAAGCTTTCTTT.

The sample holds a few counts of this clonotype. The chain links TRBV3-1 to TRBJ2-7; D is unclear. Trimming removed 0 bases at V and 7 bases at J, with 13 bases between. The CDR3 covers 14 residues. Germline V lookup: CDR1 LGHDT, CDR2 YNNKEL (reference sequence). The DNA of the CDR3 is TGTGCCAGCAGCCAAGACGCAATGCCTAGGGAGCAGTACTTC. Protein product: CASSQDAMPREQYF.

The chain uses TRBV12-3 or TRBV12-4 and TRBJ2-2; 8 bases are shared with TRBD1. V shed 6 bases, J shed 5 bases, and the junction held 5 bases outside the gene matches. The CDR3 sequence is 14 residues long. The DNA for the CDR3 is TGTGCCAGCAGCGACAGGGGTGGGACCGGGGAGCTGTTTTTT. Its translation is CASSDRGGTGELFF.

This clonotype occurred a few times. As DNA, the CDR3 is TGTGCCAGCAGTGAGCCACAGGGTGGAAAGTCCGACACCATATATTTT. Encoded protein: CASSEPQGGKSDTIYF. V is TRBV2 and J is TRBJ1-3, with a possible D match to TRBD1 (6 bases). With 3 bases removed from V and 8 bases from J, the gap between germline ends came to 20 bases. This CDR3 spans 16 amino acids. In germline, CDR1 is SNHLY, CDR2 FYNNEI.

To note about this clonotype: A much larger clone differs by one base, so this may be a read error. The J gene is TRBJ2-7, the V gene TRBV24-1; either TRBD1 or TRBD2 may supply D (5 bases each). This CDR3 is built from 14 residues. CDR1 is KGHDR, CDR2 SFDVKD, per germline. Trimming removed 8 bases from V and 3 bases from J, with 16 bases in between. This CDR3 is CATNSPGPGYEQYF. The CDR3 nucleotides are TGTGCCACCAACTCACCGGGACCGGGCTACGAGCAGTACTTC.

This chain uses TRBV12-3 or TRBV12-4 with TRBJ1-5; D remains ambiguous. Trimming shortened V by 2 bases and J by 3 bases, and 8 bases separated the two germline ends. CDR3 length: 14 residues. The CDR3 nucleotides read TGTGCCAGCAGTTTATGGGGATTCAATCAGCCCCAGCATTTT. This gives the protein CASSLWGFNQPQHF.

The chain recombines TRBV11-3 with TRBJ2-5; 7 bases match TRBD1. In germline, CDR1 is SGHNT, CDR2 YENEEA. The junction had 8 bases not matched to a gene; V was cut back by 1 base and J by 0 bases. CDR3 size: 17 residues. CDR3 nucleotides: TGTGCCAGCAGCTTAGGCCCTGGGACAGCCGACCAAGAGACCCAGTACTTC. Protein sequence: CASSLGPGTADQETQYF. Based on the CDR3 plus reference TRBV11-3 and TRBJ2-5, the full variable domain is EAGVVQSPRYKIIEKKQPVAFWCNPISGHNTLYWYLQNLGQGPELLIRYENEEAVDDSQLPKDRFSAERLKGVDSTLKIQPAELGDSAVYLCASSLGPGTADQETQYFGPGTRLLVL.

The chain carries TRBV7-9 and TRBJ1-2; D gene unclear. CDR1 is SEHNR and CDR2 is FQNEAQ in the germline V gene (reference sequence). There are 14 residues in the CDR3. With 3 bases removed from V and 0 bases from J, the gap between germline ends came to 8 bases. CDR3 sequence (DNA): TGTGCCAGCAGCTTGCTGACATCTAACTATGGCTACACCTTC. Translating gives CASSLLTSNYGYTF.

The chain recombines TRBV5-1 with TRBJ1-3; 7 bases agree with TRBD1. CDR1 is SGHRS, CDR2 YFSETQ, per germline. J was trimmed by 4 bases and V by 1 base; bases with no gene match: 2. The CDR3 has 14 amino acids. CDR3 nucleotides: TGCGCCAGCAGCTTGACAGGGGACGGAAACACCATATATTTT. The encoded protein is CASSLTGDGNTIYF. The whole variable domain, filled in from reference TRBV5-1 and TRBJ1-3, reads KAGVTQTPRYLIKTRGQQVTLSCSPISGHRSVSWYQQTPGQGLQFLFEYFSETQRNKGNFPGRFSGRQFSNSRSEMNVSTLELGDSALYLCASSLTGDGNTIYFGEGSWLTVV.

CDR3 nucleotide sequence: TGTGCCAGTAGTATTAGCGGGCAAAAGACCCAGTACTTC. It specifies CASSISGQKTQYF. This chain uses TRBV19 with TRBJ2-5; 7 bases match TRBD2. Trimming took 3 bases from V and 6 from J; bases not matched to a gene: 4. This CDR3 spans 13 amino acids. In germline, CDR1 is LNHDA, CDR2 SQIVND (reference sequence).

This clonotype was recorded a few times. CDR3 in amino acids: CASSLGSEADTQYF. The DNA of the CDR3 is TGCGCCAGCAGCTTGGGTTCGGAGGCAGATACGCAGTATTTT. The chain is built from TRBV5-1 and TRBJ2-3; a possible D gene is TRBD2 (5 bases). Per the germline V gene, CDR1 is SGHRS and CDR2 is YFSETQ. The CDR3 has 14 residues. Deletions cut 0 bases from V and 4 bases from J, with 9 bases between.

A few counts support this clonotype. This chain uses TRBV27 with TRBJ1-2, with 7 bases lining up with TRBD1. The CDR3 runs 14 residues. CDR1 is MNHEY and CDR2 is SMNVEV in the germline V gene (reference sequence). The J segment lost 6 bases and the V segment lost 5 bases, leaving 9 bases of the junction unmatched. This chain's CDR3 is CASSRYRGWDGYTF. The CDR3 DNA reads as TGTGCCAGCAGTAGATACAGGGGCTGGGATGGCTACACCTTC.

The rearrangement links TRBV10-3 to TRBJ2-3, with D tentatively TRBD1 or TRBD2 (7 bases each). V lost 10 bases and J 3 bases, leaving 23 bases between the germline ends. The V gene's germline CDR1 is ENHRY and CDR2 SYGVKD. The CDR3 runs to 16 residues. The CDR3 sequence: CATGEGKTGKTDTQYF. The CDR3 DNA follows: TGTGCCACTGGGGAGGGAAAGACAGGGAAGACAGATACGCAGTATTTT.

The V gene is TRBV5-1, the J gene TRBJ2-3, with a weak D call TRBD2 (5 bases). The CDR3 runs 17 residues. Germline CDR1 reads SGHRS; CDR2 reads YFSETQ. V dropped 0 bases and J dropped 0 bases, with 14 bases sitting between them. CDR3 amino acids: CASSLGARGWSTDTQYF. The DNA for the CDR3 is TGCGCCAGCAGCTTGGGGGCCCGGGGATGGAGCACAGATACGCAGTATTTT.